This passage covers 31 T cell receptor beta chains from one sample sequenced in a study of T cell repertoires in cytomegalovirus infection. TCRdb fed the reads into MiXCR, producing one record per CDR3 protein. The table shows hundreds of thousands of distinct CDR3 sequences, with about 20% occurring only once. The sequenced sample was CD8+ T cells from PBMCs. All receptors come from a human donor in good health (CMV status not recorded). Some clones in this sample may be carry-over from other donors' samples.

The CDR3 coding sequence is TGTGCCATCAGTGATTCGAGAGGGACGGACTATGGCTACACCTTC. Protein: CAISDSRGTDYGYTF. The chain joins TRBV10-3 to TRBJ1-2; perhaps TRBD1 as D (5 bases). The CDR3 sequence is 15 residues long. Germline V lookup: CDR1 ENHRY, CDR2 SYGVKD. The V end was cut by 3 bases, the J end by 3 bases, with 14 bases between.

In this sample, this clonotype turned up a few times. The CDR3 loop is CASRVAGGETQYF. DNA of the CDR3: TGTGCCAGCAGAGTAGCGGGGGGGGAGACCCAGTACTTC. J is TRBJ2-5 and V is TRBV6-5; TRBD2 aligns across 11 bases. The J segment lost 5 bases and the V segment lost 6 bases, leaving 2 bases of the junction unmatched. The germline CDR1 and CDR2 sequences are MNHEY and SVGAGI. CDR3 length: 13 residues.

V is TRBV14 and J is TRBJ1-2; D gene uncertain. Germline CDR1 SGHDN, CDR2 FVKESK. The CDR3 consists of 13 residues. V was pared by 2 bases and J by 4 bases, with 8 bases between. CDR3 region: CASSQFRSYGYTF. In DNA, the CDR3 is TGTGCCAGCAGCCAATTCAGGAGCTATGGCTACACCTTC. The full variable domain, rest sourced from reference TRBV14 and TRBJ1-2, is EAGVTQFPSHSVIEKGQTVTLRCDPISGHDNLYWYRRVMGKEIKFLLHFVKESKQDESGMPNNRFLAERTGGTYSTLKVQPAELEDSGVYFCASSQFRSYGYTFGSGTRLTVV.

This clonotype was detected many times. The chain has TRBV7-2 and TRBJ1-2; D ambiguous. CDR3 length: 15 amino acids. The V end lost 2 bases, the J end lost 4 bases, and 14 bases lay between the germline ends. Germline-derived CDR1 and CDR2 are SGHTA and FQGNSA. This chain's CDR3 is CASSLTIRDSYGYTF. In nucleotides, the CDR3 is TGTGCCAGCAGCTTAACGATCCGGGATAGCTATGGCTACACCTTC.

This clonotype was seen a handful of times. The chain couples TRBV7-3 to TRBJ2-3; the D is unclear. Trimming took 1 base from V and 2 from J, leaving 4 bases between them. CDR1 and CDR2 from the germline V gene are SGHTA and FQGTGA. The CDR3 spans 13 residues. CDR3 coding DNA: TGTGCCAGCAGCTTAAGCATCACAGATACGCAGTATTTT. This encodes CASSLSITDTQYF.

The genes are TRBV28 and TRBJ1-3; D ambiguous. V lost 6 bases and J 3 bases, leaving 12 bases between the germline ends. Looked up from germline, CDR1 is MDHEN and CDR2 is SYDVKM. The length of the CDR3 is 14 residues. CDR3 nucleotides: TGTGCCAGCAGGAGACTAGCTTATGGAAACACCATATATTTT. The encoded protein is CASRRLAYGNTIYF.

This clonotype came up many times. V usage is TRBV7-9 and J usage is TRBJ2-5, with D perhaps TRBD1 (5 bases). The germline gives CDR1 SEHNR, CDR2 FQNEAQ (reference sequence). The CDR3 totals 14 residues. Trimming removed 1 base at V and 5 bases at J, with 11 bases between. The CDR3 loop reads CASSLGTGVETQYF. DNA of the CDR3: TGTGCCAGCAGCTTAGGCACAGGTGTGGAGACCCAGTACTTC. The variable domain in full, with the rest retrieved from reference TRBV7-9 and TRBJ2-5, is DTGVSQNPRHKITKRGQNVTFRCDPISEHNRLYWYRQTLGQGPEFLTYFQNEAQLEKSRLLSDRFSAERPKGSFSTLEIQRTEQGDSAMYLCASSLGTGVETQYFGPGTRLLVL.

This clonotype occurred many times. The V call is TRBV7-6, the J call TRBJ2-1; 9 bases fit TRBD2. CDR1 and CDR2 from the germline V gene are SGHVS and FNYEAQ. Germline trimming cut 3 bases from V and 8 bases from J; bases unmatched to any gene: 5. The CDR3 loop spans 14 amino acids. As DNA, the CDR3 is TGTGCCAGCAGCTTGCGGGGGGGCGTCGATGAGCAGTTCTTC. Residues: CASSLRGGVDEQFF.

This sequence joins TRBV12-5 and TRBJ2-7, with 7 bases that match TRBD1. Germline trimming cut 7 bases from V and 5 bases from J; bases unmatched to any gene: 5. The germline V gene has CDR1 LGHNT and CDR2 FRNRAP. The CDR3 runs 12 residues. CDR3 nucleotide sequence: TGTGCTAGTGACCCGGGGACAGACGAGCAGTACTTC. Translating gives CASDPGTDEQYF.

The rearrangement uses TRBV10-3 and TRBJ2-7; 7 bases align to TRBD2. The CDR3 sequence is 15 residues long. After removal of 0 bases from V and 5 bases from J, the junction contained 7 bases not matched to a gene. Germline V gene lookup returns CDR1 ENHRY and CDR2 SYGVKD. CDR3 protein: CAISESGTTPNEQYF. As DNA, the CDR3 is TGTGCCATCAGTGAGTCAGGGACTACTCCTAACGAGCAGTACTTC.

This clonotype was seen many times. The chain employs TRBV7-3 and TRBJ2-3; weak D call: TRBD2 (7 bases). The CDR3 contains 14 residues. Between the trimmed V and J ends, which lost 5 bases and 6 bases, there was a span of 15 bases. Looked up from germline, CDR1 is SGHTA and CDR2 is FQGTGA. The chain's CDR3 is CASSPSGTFDTQYF. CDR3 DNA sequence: TGTGCCAGCAGCCCAAGCGGGACATTTGATACGCAGTATTTT.

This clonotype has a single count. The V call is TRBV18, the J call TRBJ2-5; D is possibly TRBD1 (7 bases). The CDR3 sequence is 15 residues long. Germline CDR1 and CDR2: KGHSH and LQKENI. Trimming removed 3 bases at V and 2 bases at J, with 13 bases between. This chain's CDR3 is CASSPRDSNQETQYF. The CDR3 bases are TGTGCCAGCTCACCGCGGGACAGCAATCAAGAGACCCAGTACTTC.

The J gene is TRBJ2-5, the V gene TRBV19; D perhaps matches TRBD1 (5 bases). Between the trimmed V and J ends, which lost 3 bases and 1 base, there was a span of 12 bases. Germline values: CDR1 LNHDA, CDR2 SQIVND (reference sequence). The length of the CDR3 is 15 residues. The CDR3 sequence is CASSMGDRIQETQYF. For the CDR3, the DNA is TGTGCCAGTAGTATGGGCGACAGAATCCAAGAGACCCAGTACTTC.

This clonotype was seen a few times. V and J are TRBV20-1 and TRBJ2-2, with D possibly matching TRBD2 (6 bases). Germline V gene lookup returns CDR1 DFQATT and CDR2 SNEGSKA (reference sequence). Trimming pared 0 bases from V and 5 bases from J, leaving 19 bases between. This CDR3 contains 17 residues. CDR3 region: CSARDRNTLGRTGELFF. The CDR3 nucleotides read TGCAGTGCTAGAGATCGCAACACCCTTGGGAGGACCGGGGAGCTGTTTTTT.

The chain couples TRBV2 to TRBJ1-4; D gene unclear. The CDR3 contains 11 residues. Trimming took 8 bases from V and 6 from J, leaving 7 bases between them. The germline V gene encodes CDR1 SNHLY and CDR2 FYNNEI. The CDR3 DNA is TGTGCCAGCGGTCAGGATGAAAAACTGTTTTTT. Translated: CASGQDEKLFF.

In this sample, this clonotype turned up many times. This chain's CDR3 is CASSLDSGQGQETQYF. DNA for the CDR3: TGTGCCAGCAGCTTAGATTCGGGGCAGGGGCAAGAGACCCAGTACTTC. The chain carries TRBV11-3 and TRBJ2-5; the D gene is possibly TRBD1 (6 bases). Trimming removed 0 bases at V and 2 bases at J, with 13 bases between. CDR3 size: 16 residues. From germline, CDR1 is SGHNT and CDR2 YENEEA.

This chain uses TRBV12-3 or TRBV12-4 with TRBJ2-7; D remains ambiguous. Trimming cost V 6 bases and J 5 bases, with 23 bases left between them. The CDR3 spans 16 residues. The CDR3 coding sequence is TGTGCCAGCAGCCCGACCTCAGTCCCTATCGGCCACGAGCAGTACTTC. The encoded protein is CASSPTSVPIGHEQYF.

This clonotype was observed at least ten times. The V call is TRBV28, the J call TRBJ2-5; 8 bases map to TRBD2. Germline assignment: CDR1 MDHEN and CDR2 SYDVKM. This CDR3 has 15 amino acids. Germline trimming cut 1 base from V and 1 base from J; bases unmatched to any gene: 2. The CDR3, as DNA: TGTGCCAGCAGTTTATATAGCGGGGCCCAAGAGACCCAGTACTTC. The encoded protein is CASSLYSGAQETQYF. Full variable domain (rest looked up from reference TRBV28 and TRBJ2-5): DVKVTQSSRYLVKRTGEKVFLECVQDMDHENMFWYRQDPGLGLRLIYFSYDVKMKEKGDIPEGYSVSREKKERFSLILESASTNQTSMYLCASSLYSGAQETQYFGPGTRLLVL.

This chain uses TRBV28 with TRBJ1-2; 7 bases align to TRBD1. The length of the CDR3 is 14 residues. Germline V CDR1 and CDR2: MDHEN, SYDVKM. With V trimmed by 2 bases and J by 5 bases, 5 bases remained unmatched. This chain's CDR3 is CASSLETGRYGYTF. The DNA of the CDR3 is TGTGCCAGCAGTTTAGAGACAGGGAGGTATGGCTACACCTTC.

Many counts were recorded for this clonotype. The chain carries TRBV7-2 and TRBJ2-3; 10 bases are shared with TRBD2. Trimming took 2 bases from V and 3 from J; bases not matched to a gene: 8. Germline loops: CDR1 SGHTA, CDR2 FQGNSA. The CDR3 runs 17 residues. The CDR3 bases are TGTGCCAGCAGCTTAAGACAGCGGGGGGGCCCGACAGATACGCAGTATTTT. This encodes CASSLRQRGGPTDTQYF. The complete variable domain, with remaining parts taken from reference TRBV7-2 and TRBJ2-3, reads GAGVSQSPSNKVTEKGKDVELRCDPISGHTALYWYRQSLGQGLEFLIYFQGNSAPDKSGLPSDRFSAERTGGSVSTLTIQRTQQEDSAVYLCASSLRQRGGPTDTQYFGPGTRLTVL.

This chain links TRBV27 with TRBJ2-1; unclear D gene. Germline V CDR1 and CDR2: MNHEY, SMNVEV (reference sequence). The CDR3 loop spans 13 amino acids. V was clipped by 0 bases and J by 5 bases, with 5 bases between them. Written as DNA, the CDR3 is TGTGCCAGCAGTTTATCGTGGAACAATGAGCAGTTCTTC. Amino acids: CASSLSWNNEQFF.

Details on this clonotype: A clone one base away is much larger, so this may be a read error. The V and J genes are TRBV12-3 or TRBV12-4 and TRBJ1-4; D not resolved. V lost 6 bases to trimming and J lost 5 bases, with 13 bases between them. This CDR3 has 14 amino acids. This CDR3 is CASSPGAFNEKLFF. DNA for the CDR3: TGTGCCAGCAGCCCTGGAGCCTTCAATGAAAAACTGTTTTTT.

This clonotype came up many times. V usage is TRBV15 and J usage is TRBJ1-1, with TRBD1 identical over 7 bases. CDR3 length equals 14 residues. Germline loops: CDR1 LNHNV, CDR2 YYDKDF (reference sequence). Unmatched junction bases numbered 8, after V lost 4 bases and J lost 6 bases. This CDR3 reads CATSTDRVTAEAFF. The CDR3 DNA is TGTGCCACCAGCACAGACAGGGTAACGGCTGAAGCTTTCTTT.

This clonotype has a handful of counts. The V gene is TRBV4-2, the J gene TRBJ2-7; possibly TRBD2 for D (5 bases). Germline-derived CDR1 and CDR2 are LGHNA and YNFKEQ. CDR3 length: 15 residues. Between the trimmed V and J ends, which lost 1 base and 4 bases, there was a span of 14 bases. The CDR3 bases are TGTGCCAGCAGCCAAGGAGACCCGGGGTCGTACGAGCAGTACTTC. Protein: CASSQGDPGSYEQYF.

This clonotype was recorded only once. CDR3 sequence reads: CSTLERGQRYEQYF. CDR3 nucleotides: TGCAGTACGTTAGAGCGGGGGCAACGATACGAGCAGTACTTC. The V gene is TRBV20-1, the J gene TRBJ2-7; the match to TRBD2 covers 8 bases. CDR1 is DFQATT, CDR2 SNEGSKA, per germline (reference sequence). The CDR3 runs to 14 residues. V lost 8 bases to trimming and J lost 4 bases; unmatched junction nucleotides: 13.

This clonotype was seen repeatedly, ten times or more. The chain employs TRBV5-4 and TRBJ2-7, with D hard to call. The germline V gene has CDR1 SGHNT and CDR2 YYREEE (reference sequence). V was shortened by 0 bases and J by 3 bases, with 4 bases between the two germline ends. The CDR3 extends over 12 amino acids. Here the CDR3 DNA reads TGTGCCAGCAGCTTGGTAGGCTACGAGCAGTACTTC. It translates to CASSLVGYEQYF. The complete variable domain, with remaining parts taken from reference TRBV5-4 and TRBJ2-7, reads ETGVTQSPTHLIKTRGQQVTLRCSSQSGHNTVSWYQQALGQGPQFIFQYYREEENGRGNFPPRFSGLQFPNYSSELNVNALELDDSALYLCASSLVGYEQYFGPGTRLTVT.

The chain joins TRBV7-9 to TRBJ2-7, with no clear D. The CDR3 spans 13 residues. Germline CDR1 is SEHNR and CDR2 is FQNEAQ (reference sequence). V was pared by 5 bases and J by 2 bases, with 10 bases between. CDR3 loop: CASSAGFTYEQYF. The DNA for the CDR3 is TGTGCCAGCAGCGCAGGATTCACCTACGAGCAGTACTTC. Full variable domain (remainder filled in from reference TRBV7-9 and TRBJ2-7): DTGVSQNPRHKITKRGQNVTFRCDPISEHNRLYWYRQTLGQGPEFLTYFQNEAQLEKSRLLSDRFSAERPKGSFSTLEIQRTEQGDSAMYLCASSAGFTYEQYFGPGTRLTVT.

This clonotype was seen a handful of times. CDR3 amino acids: CASSAPSYEQYF. The CDR3 coding sequence is TGTGCCAGCAGCGCCCCCAGCTACGAGCAGTACTTC. The chain employs TRBV2 and TRBJ2-7; D gene uncertain. The CDR3 has 12 amino acids. Trimming removed 6 bases from V and 3 bases from J, with 9 bases in between. Germline V gives CDR1 SNHLY, CDR2 FYNNEI.

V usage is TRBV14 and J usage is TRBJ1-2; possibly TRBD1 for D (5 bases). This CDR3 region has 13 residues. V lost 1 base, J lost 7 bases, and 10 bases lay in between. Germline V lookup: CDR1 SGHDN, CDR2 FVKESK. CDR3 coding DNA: TGTGCCAGCAGCCAAGCCACAGGACGTGGCTACACCTTC. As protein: CASSQATGRGYTF.

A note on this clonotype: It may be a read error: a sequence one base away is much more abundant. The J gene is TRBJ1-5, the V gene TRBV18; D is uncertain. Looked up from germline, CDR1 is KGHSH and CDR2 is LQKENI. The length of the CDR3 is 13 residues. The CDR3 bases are TGTGCCAACTCACGCGAGGGTAACCAGCCCCAGCATTTT. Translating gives CANSREGNQPQHF.

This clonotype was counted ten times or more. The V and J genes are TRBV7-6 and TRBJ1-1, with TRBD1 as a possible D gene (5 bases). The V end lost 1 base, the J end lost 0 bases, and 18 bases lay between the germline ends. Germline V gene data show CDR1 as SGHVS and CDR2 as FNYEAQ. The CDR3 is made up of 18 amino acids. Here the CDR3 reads CASSLVVEGKRVNTEAFF. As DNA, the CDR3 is TGTGCCAGCAGCTTAGTCGTGGAGGGGAAAAGGGTGAACACTGAAGCTTTCTTT.